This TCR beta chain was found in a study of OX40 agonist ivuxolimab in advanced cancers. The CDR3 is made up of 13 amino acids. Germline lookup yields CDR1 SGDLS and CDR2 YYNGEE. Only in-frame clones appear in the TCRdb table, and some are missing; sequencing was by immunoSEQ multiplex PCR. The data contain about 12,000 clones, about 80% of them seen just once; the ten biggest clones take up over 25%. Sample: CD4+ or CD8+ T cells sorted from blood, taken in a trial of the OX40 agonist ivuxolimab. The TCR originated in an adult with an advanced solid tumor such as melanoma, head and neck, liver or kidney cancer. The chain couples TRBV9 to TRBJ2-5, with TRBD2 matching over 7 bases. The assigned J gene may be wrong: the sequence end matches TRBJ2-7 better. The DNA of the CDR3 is TGTGCCAGCAGTTTAGGGGACTACTACGAGCAGTACTTC. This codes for CASSLGDYYEQYF.